A selection of T cell receptor beta chains follows, all from one sample in a study of sequential checkpoint blockade in melanoma. The protocol was immunoSEQ multiplex PCR, while the TCRdb copy is restricted to in-frame clones and leaves out a portion. The table records roughly 16,000 clones, 80% of them present only once. The sequencing used CD8+ T cells sorted from blood (inferred from file names), collected from a patient given nivolumab and ipilimumab in sequence. Receptors were obtained from a human donor with melanoma. Each CDR3 is given with its conserved first and last residue. Each record gives: J gene, V gene, clone size, D gene, CDR3 protein, CDR3 DNA. A D gene is named only where the DNA matches it firmly. Some rows have no size entry. The others give once, few or many, or a class for an expanded clone.

J: TRBJ2-7
V: TRBV29-1
size: NA
D: TRBD1
CDR3: CSVAGQELRLSYEQYF
DNA: TGCAGCGTTGCCGGACAGGAGCTACGCCTCTCCTACGAGCAGTACTTC

J: TRBJ1-2
V: TRBV7-9
size: NA
D: NA
CDR3: CASSSAGSYGYTF
DNA: TGTGCCAGCAGCTCCGCCGGGAGCTATGGCTACACCTTC

J: TRBJ2-7
V: TRBV27
size: NA
D: NA
CDR3: CASSLGLSYEQYF
DNA: TGTGCCAGCAGTTTAGGCCTCTCCTACGAGCAGTACTTC

J: TRBJ2-7
V: TRBV7-8
size: NA
D: NA
CDR3: CASSPRTAEQYF
DNA: TGTGCCAGCAGCCCAAGGACAGCCGAGCAGTACTTC

J: TRBJ2-7
V: TRBV27
size: NA
D: TRBD1
CDR3: CASSLGQGADEQYF
DNA: TGTGCCAGCAGTCTCGGACAGGGGGCCGACGAGCAGTACTTC

J: TRBJ2-7
V: TRBV6-6
size: NA
D: TRBD1
CDR3: CASSYRQGIPYEQYF
DNA: TGTGCCAGCAGTTACCGACAGGGGATTCCCTACGAGCAGTACTTC

J: TRBJ1-1
V: TRBV19
size: NA
D: NA
CDR3: CASSPYRERLDTEAFF
DNA: TGTGCCAGTAGTCCGTACAGGGAAAGGCTTGACACTGAAGCTTTCTTT

J: TRBJ1-5
V: TRBV27
size: NA
D: NA
CDR3: CASSLIGPSADRYSNQPQHF
DNA: TGTGCCAGCAGTTTAATCGGTCCATCTGCGGACAGATATAGCAATCAGCCCCAGCATTTT

J: TRBJ2-3
V: TRBV28
size: NA
D: NA
CDR3: CASSLGGGTSDTQYF
DNA: TGTGCCAGCAGTTTAGGGGGGGGCACTTCAGATACGCAGTATTTT

J: TRBJ2-7
V: TRBV4-1
size: NA
D: TRBD1
CDR3: CASSPTTGTGAYEQYF
DNA: TGCGCCAGCAGCCCAACCACCGGGACAGGGGCCTACGAGCAGTACTTC

J: TRBJ1-4
V: TRBV2
size: NA
D: TRBD1
CDR3: CASSGQGANEKLFF
DNA: TGTGCCAGCAGTGGACAGGGAGCTAATGAAAAACTGTTTTTT

J: TRBJ2-7
V: TRBV30
size: NA
D: TRBD1
CDR3: CAWSGRYRTGGLDEQYF
DNA: TGTGCCTGGAGTGGTAGGTATAGGACAGGGGGCCTCGACGAGCAGTACTTC

J: TRBJ2-7
V: TRBV27
size: NA
D: TRBD2
CDR3: CASSFSGPSYEQYF
DNA: TGTGCCAGCAGCTTTAGCGGGCCTTCCTACGAGCAGTACTTC

J: TRBJ2-7
V: TRBV6-5
size: NA
D: NA
CDR3: CASSYGEQQYF
DNA: TGTGCCAGCAGTTACGGGGAGCAGCAGTACTTC

J: TRBJ2-7
V: TRBV19
size: NA
D: TRBD1
CDR3: CASTPTGAPHEQYF
DNA: TGTGCCAGTACCCCGACAGGGGCTCCGCACGAGCAGTACTTC

J: TRBJ1-3
V: TRBV7-8
size: NA
D: NA
CDR3: CASSLGGAGNTIYF
DNA: TGTGCCAGCAGCTTAGGGGGGGCTGGAAACACCATATATTTT

J: TRBJ2-7
V: TRBV2
size: NA
D: NA
CDR3: CASSEWGGRVYEQYF
DNA: TGTGCCAGCAGTGAGTGGGGAGGTCGGGTTTACGAGCAGTACTTC

J: TRBJ2-7
V: TRBV19
size: NA
D: TRBD1
CDR3: CASSPRWDSSYEQYF
DNA: TGTGCCAGTAGCCCGAGGTGGGACAGCTCCTACGAGCAGTACTTC

J: TRBJ1-5
V: TRBV7-2
size: NA
D: TRBD1
CDR3: CASSISSGGSQPQHF
DNA: TGTGCCAGCAGCATAAGCTCAGGGGGCAGTCAGCCCCAGCATTTT

J: TRBJ2-7
V: TRBV6-6
size: NA
D: TRBD2
CDR3: CASSPSGRYEQYF
DNA: TGTGCCAGCAGTCCTAGCGGGCGCTACGAGCAGTACTTC

J: TRBJ2-7
V: TRBV19
size: NA
D: NA
CDR3: CASAGGSSYEQYF
DNA: TGTGCCAGTGCAGGGGGGAGCTCCTACGAGCAGTACTTC

J: TRBJ2-7
V: TRBV4-2
size: medium-sized
D: TRBD2
CDR3: CASTLAGASYEQYF
DNA: TGTGCCAGCACGCTAGCGGGGGCCTCCTACGAGCAGTACTTC

J: TRBJ2-7
V: TRBV11-2
size: NA
D: TRBD1
CDR3: CASSLLQGAGIGYEQYF
DNA: TGTGCCAGCAGCTTATTACAGGGGGCGGGCATAGGCTACGAGCAGTACTTC

J: TRBJ2-7
V: TRBV5-4
size: NA
D: TRBD1
CDR3: CASSQEGQGATSYEQYF
DNA: TGCGCCAGCAGCCAAGAAGGGCAGGGGGCGACATCCTACGAGCAGTACTTC

J: TRBJ2-7
V: TRBV19
size: NA
D: TRBD1
CDR3: CASSSSTGWYEQYF
DNA: TGTGCCAGTAGTTCCTCGACAGGGTGGTACGAGCAGTACTTC

J: TRBJ2-7
V: TRBV27
size: NA
D: TRBD1
CDR3: CASSSWGEGAPFSYEQYF
DNA: TGTGCCAGCAGTTCATGGGGTGAGGGGGCCCCCTTCTCCTACGAGCAGTACTTC

J: TRBJ2-1
V: TRBV7-6
size: once
D: TRBD2
CDR3: CASSLVAGAPNEQFF
DNA: TGTGCCAGCAGCTTAGTGGCGGGAGCGCCTAATGAGCAGTTCTTC

J: TRBJ1-5
V: TRBV5-1
size: NA
D: TRBD1
CDR3: CASSTGQGAGQPQHF
DNA: TGCGCCAGCAGCACGGGACAGGGGGCAGGACAGCCCCAGCATTTT

J: TRBJ2-7
V: TRBV28
size: once
D: NA
CDR3: CASTPGHSRSYEQYF
DNA: TGTGCCAGCACCCCGGGACATTCTCGCTCCTACGAGCAGTACTTC

J: TRBJ1-1
V: TRBV5-4
size: NA
D: NA
CDR3: CASSFAAVLGTEAFF
DNA: TGTGCCAGCAGCTTCGCGGCAGTCCTTGGAACTGAAGCTTTCTTT

J: TRBJ2-7
V: TRBV28
size: NA
D: TRBD1
CDR3: CASSWARDRVIYEQYF
DNA: TGTGCCAGCAGTTGGGCCCGGGACAGGGTGATCTACGAGCAGTACTTC

J: TRBJ2-7
V: TRBV5-8
size: NA
D: TRBD2
CDR3: CASSFGLAGVYEQYF
DNA: TGTGCCAGCAGCTTCGGACTAGCGGGAGTCTACGAGCAGTACTTC

J: TRBJ1-2
V: TRBV14
size: medium-sized
D: NA
CDR3: CASSLSTPDGNYGYTF
DNA: TGTGCCAGCAGCCTATCGACACCGGATGGTAACTATGGCTACACCTTC

J: TRBJ1-1
V: TRBV9
size: NA
D: NA
CDR3: CASSEGTAHTEAFF
DNA: TGTGCCAGCAGCGAGGGGACTGCCCACACTGAAGCTTTCTTT

J: TRBJ1-2
V: TRBV28
size: NA
D: TRBD1
CDR3: CASSVPTGVYGYTF
DNA: TGTGCCAGCAGTGTCCCGACAGGGGTCTATGGCTACACCTTC

J: TRBJ1-1
V: TRBV4-1
size: few
D: TRBD1
CDR3: CASSQGQGAATEAFF
DNA: TGCGCCAGCAGCCAGGGACAGGGGGCAGCCACTGAAGCTTTCTTT

J: TRBJ2-7
V: TRBV27
size: NA
D: NA
CDR3: CASSFGADSYEQYF
DNA: TGTGCCAGCAGTTTCGGAGCGGACTCCTACGAGCAGTACTTC

J: TRBJ2-7
V: TRBV10-3
size: few
D: TRBD1
CDR3: CAISAPGTGNEQYF
DNA: TGTGCCATCAGCGCCCCGGGGACAGGGAACGAGCAGTACTTC

J: TRBJ2-7
V: TRBV6-1
size: few
D: NA
CDR3: CASRARAYEQYF
DNA: TGTGCCAGCAGGGCCAGGGCCTACGAGCAGTACTTC

J: TRBJ2-7
V: TRBV19
size: NA
D: NA
CDR3: CASSFGGGDYEQYF
DNA: TGTGCCAGTAGTTTCGGGGGAGGCGACTACGAGCAGTACTTC

J: TRBJ2-7
V: TRBV29-1
size: NA
D: NA
CDR3: CSVLIGAYEQYF
DNA: TGCAGCGTTCTGATAGGGGCCTACGAGCAGTACTTC

J: TRBJ2-7
V: TRBV27
size: NA
D: NA
CDR3: CASSLSLGPGRKYF
DNA: TGTGCCAGCAGTTTATCCTTGGGCCCGGGGAGAAAGTACTTC

J: TRBJ2-1
V: TRBV7-3
size: NA
D: TRBD2
CDR3: CASSSDSGGAADEQFF
DNA: TGTGCCAGCAGCTCAGATAGCGGGGGGGCGGCAGATGAGCAGTTCTTC

J: TRBJ2-6
V: TRBV5-1
size: once
D: TRBD2
CDR3: CASSRRGESGIILTF
DNA: TGCGCCAGCAGCCGCCGGGGGGAGAGCGGCATTATCCTGACTTTC

J: TRBJ1-5
V: TRBV7-2
size: NA
D: TRBD1
CDR3: CASSLDPGGRQPQHF
DNA: TGTGCCAGCAGCTTAGACCCAGGGGGGAGGCAGCCCCAGCATTTT

J: TRBJ1-2
V: TRBV7-6
size: NA
D: NA
CDR3: CANRTSRNYGYTF
DNA: TGTGCCAACCGGACAAGCCGAAACTATGGCTACACCTTC

J: TRBJ2-1
V: TRBV7-2
size: NA
D: TRBD2
CDR3: CASSLGAGGPLVNEQFF
DNA: TGTGCCAGCAGCTTAGGCGCGGGAGGGCCCCTTGTCAATGAGCAGTTCTTC

J: TRBJ2-7
V: TRBV29-1
size: once
D: NA
CDR3: CSVSGTYEQYF
DNA: TGCAGCGTATCGGGTACCTACGAGCAGTACTTC